This paragraph reports one T cell receptor beta chain. No antigen is known for it. This specimen belongs to a study of cytomegalovirus exposure and HLA in healthy donors. The data were produced by immunoSEQ multiplex PCR, yet TCRdb's version contains in-frame clones alone and is incomplete. This sample has approximately 270,000 clones, with around 85% found just once. Findings of the study overall: It was reportedly the case that the classifier diagnosed cytomegalovirus status with high specificity and sensitivity. Subsequent analysis found a tendency for first-cohort TCR clusters to co-occur within the 90 to 150 validation repertoires.

The CDR3 contains 14 residues. Trimming removed 4 bases from V and 5 bases from J; junction bases left unmatched: 9. Per germline, CDR1 SQVTM and CDR2 ANQGSEA. V and J are TRBV29-1 and TRBJ1-1; 8 bases align to TRBD1. The sequence was obtained from a woman under 30 in good health and CMV-seronegative. What was sequenced was PBMCs. CDR3 sequence: CSVVKDRGGTEAFF. CDR3 DNA: TGCAGCGTTGTTAAAGACAGGGGAGGAACTGAAGCTTTCTTT.